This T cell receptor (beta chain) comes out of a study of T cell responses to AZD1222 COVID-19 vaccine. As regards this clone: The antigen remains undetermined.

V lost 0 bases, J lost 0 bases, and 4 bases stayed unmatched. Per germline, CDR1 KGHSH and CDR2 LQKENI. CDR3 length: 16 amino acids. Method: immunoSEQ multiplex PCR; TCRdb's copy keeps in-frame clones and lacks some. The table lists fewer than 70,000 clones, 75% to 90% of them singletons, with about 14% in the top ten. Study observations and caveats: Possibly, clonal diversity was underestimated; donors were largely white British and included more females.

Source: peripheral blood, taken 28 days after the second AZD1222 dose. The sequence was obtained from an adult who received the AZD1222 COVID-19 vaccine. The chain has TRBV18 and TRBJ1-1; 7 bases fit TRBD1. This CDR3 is CASSPPPGQLNTEAFF. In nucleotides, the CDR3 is TGTGCCAGCTCACCACCACCGGGACAGCTGAACACTGAAGCTTTCTTT.